This is a list of T cell receptor beta chains from one sample in a study of cytomegalovirus exposure and HLA in healthy donors. Sequenced by immunoSEQ multiplex PCR; TCRdb stores in-frame clones only, minus some. The table has some 180,000 clones, more than 65% seen once; the top ten hold approximately 1.2%. Sequencing was done on a sample of PBMCs. All receptors come from a girl aged 2-10 years in good health and CMV-seropositive. The CDR3 runs from the conserved cysteine through the conserved F or W. Fields, in order: J gene, clone size, V gene, D gene, CDR3 DNA, CDR3 protein. D genes are given only for firm matches. The size entry is marked missing in some rows and otherwise reads once, few, many or a size class.

J: TRBJ1-2
size: .
V: TRBV9
D: TRBD1
DNA: TGTGCCAGCCAGGGACAGGGGGCCGGAAACTATGGCTACACCTTC
CDR3: CASQGQGAGNYGYTF

J: TRBJ2-7
size: few
V: TRBV5-1
D: TRBD1
DNA: TGCGCCAGCAGCCCTGAACCGGGACAGGCGCTCTACGAGCAGTACTTC
CDR3: CASSPEPGQALYEQYF

J: TRBJ2-2
size: .
V: TRBV30
D: .
DNA: TGTGCCTGGAAGGGGCCCACCGGGGAGCTGTTTTTT
CDR3: CAWKGPTGELFF

J: TRBJ1-6
size: .
V: TRBV4-1
D: TRBD1
DNA: TGCGCCAGCAGCCAGATGACAGGGAAGTCACCCCTCCACTTT
CDR3: CASSQMTGKSPLHF

J: TRBJ1-4
size: once
V: TRBV28
D: .
DNA: TGTGCCAGCTTACCGGGAATGCGGCATGAAAAACTGTTTTTT
CDR3: CASLPGMRHEKLFF

J: TRBJ1-2
size: .
V: TRBV28
D: TRBD1
DNA: TGTGCCAGCAGGGGACCGGGACAGGGGGGAATCATGCTTGGCTACACCTTC
CDR3: CASRGPGQGGIMLGYTF

J: TRBJ1-4
size: .
V: TRBV28
D: .
DNA: TGTGCCAGCAGTTTATCCGAGAATGGCCGGGGTATGGTAAAACTGTTTTTT
CDR3: CASSLSENGRGMVKLFF

J: TRBJ1-2
size: .
V: TRBV28
D: TRBD1
DNA: TGTGCCAGCAAAGAGGCCAGGGGGCGCAAAAACTATGGCTACACCTTC
CDR3: CASKEARGRKNYGYTF

J: TRBJ2-7
size: .
V: TRBV7-2
D: TRBD1
DNA: TGTGCCAGCAGCTTTAGGACAGGGGTTAGCGAGCAGTACTTC
CDR3: CASSFRTGVSEQYF

J: TRBJ1-6
size: .
V: TRBV5-1
D: .
DNA: TGCGCCAGCAGCTTGGGCAGGGGTGTTCCCTTCCTCTACAATTCACCCCTCCACTTT
CDR3: CASSLGRGVPFLYNSPLHF

J: TRBJ1-2
size: .
V: TRBV11-3
D: .
DNA: TGTGCCAGCAGCTTAGGGTATGGGGCATCGGGCTACACCTTC
CDR3: CASSLGYGASGYTF

J: TRBJ2-4
size: .
V: TRBV4-2
D: .
DNA: TGTGCCAGCAGCCAATCCAGCGGAGGGGCCTTAGCCAAAAACATTCAGTACTTC
CDR3: CASSQSSGGALAKNIQYF

J: TRBJ2-7
size: .
V: TRBV5-6
D: TRBD1
DNA: TGTGCCAGCAGCTTGGCGACAGGGATCTCCTACGAGCAGTACTTC
CDR3: CASSLATGISYEQYF

J: TRBJ1-5
size: .
V: TRBV15
D: .
DNA: TGTGCCACCAGCAGAGACAGGGCTGGGAGCAATCAGCCCCAGCATTTT
CDR3: CATSRDRAGSNQPQHF

J: TRBJ2-1
size: .
V: TRBV6-6
D: TRBD1
DNA: TGTGCCAGCAGTTCCCCGGGACAGCCAACTGACAATGAGCAGTTCTTC
CDR3: CASSSPGQPTDNEQFF

J: TRBJ2-7
size: .
V: TRBV7-2
D: .
DNA: TGTGCCAGCAGCTTTAGGGGGGGGGCTTACGAGCAGTACTTC
CDR3: CASSFRGGAYEQYF

J: TRBJ2-7
size: .
V: TRBV6-5
D: TRBD2
DNA: TGTGCCGGTAGCGGGAGGAGCTCCTACGAGCAGTACTTC
CDR3: CAGSGRSSYEQYF

J: TRBJ2-7
size: .
V: TRBV11-3
D: .
DNA: TGTGCCAGCAGCTTCCAATATTCTGACAGTTCCTCCTACGAGCAGTACTTC
CDR3: CASSFQYSDSSSYEQYF

J: TRBJ2-7
size: .
V: TRBV7-9
D: .
DNA: TGTGCCAGCAGCTTTGGGGGCCCGGAGTACGAGCAGTACTTC
CDR3: CASSFGGPEYEQYF

J: TRBJ2-7
size: .
V: TRBV27
D: TRBD1
DNA: TGTGCCAGCCACCCAGGACAGGGCCTCTCCTACGAGCAGTACTTC
CDR3: CASHPGQGLSYEQYF

J: TRBJ1-2
size: .
V: TRBV30
D: .
DNA: TGTGCCTGGACTCCGGGGGGGGCGAACTATGGCTACACCTTC
CDR3: CAWTPGGANYGYTF

J: TRBJ1-3
size: .
V: TRBV9
D: .
DNA: TGTGCCAGCAGCGCCACGGGGGGGGCTGGAAACACCATATATTTT
CDR3: CASSATGGAGNTIYF

J: TRBJ2-3
size: few
V: TRBV7-2
D: TRBD2
DNA: TGTGCCAGCAGCTTTCTGAGCGGGGGGGCAACAGATACGCAGTATTTT
CDR3: CASSFLSGGATDTQYF

J: TRBJ2-3
size: .
V: TRBV27
D: .
DNA: TGTGCCAGCAGTTTTGTCAGGGAATACACAGATACGCAGTATTTT
CDR3: CASSFVREYTDTQYF

J: TRBJ2-1
size: .
V: TRBV19
D: .
DNA: TGTGCCAGTAGTATGTCACGGGACTCGTACAATGAGCAGTTCTTC
CDR3: CASSMSRDSYNEQFF

J: TRBJ2-7
size: .
V: TRBV7-9
D: TRBD2
DNA: TGTTCCAGCAGTTACCCCAATTCTGGGAGGGTCTACGAGCAGTACTTC
CDR3: CSSSYPNSGRVYEQYF

J: TRBJ1-1
size: few
V: TRBV5-1
D: .
DNA: TGCGCCAGCACAGTAGACTTGAACACTGAAGCTTTCTTT
CDR3: CASTVDLNTEAFF

J: TRBJ2-1
size: .
V: TRBV6-1
D: TRBD2
DNA: TGTGCCAGCAGTGAAATGTCGCGGGGGGGTTCGTACAATGAGCAGTTCTTC
CDR3: CASSEMSRGGSYNEQFF

J: TRBJ2-7
size: few
V: TRBV5-6
D: .
DNA: TGTGCCAGCAGCTCCCGAGGGGGTAAGAGGAACGAGCAGTACTTC
CDR3: CASSSRGGKRNEQYF

J: TRBJ1-4
size: .
V: TRBV2
D: TRBD1
DNA: TGTGCCAGTACACAGGGGAAGGATGAAAAACTGTTTTTT
CDR3: CASTQGKDEKLFF

J: TRBJ2-1
size: .
V: TRBV25-1
D: .
DNA: TGTGCCAGCAGTGATCGAACTCCTGAGGGGCAGTTCTTC
CDR3: CASSDRTPEGQFF

J: TRBJ2-7
size: .
V: TRBV7-9
D: .
DNA: TGTGCCAGCAGCGAACAGGACGTCTTGCCTAACTACGAGCAGTACTTC
CDR3: CASSEQDVLPNYEQYF

J: TRBJ1-1
size: .
V: TRBV11-3
D: .
DNA: TGTGCCAGCAGCTTGGACAGTAACACTGAAGCTTTCTTT
CDR3: CASSLDSNTEAFF

J: TRBJ1-1
size: .
V: TRBV15
D: .
DNA: TGTGCCACCTCTAGTATATTCGACACTGAAGCTTTCTTT
CDR3: CATSSIFDTEAFF

J: TRBJ2-2
size: few
V: TRBV6-5
D: .
DNA: TGTGCCACGACACTGAACACCGGGGAGCTGTTTTTT
CDR3: CATTLNTGELFF

J: TRBJ1-1
size: once
V: TRBV7-9
D: .
DNA: TGTTCCAGCAGCTTAGCGCGGTCAGACCCTCTTGCTTTCTTT
CDR3: CSSSLARSDPLAFF

J: TRBJ1-1
size: few
V: TRBV6-5
D: .
DNA: TGTGCCAGCAGAACCGCCGGAGCTTTCTTT
CDR3: CASRTAGAFF

J: TRBJ2-1
size: .
V: TRBV13
D: .
DNA: TGTGCCAGCAGCTCTCATAAGCGGGCGAGCTCCTACAATGAGCAGTTCTTC
CDR3: CASSSHKRASSYNEQFF

J: TRBJ2-3
size: few
V: TRBV11-2
D: TRBD2
DNA: TGTGCCAGCAGCTTAACTAGCGGGAAAACAGATACGCAGTATTTT
CDR3: CASSLTSGKTDTQYF

J: TRBJ2-1
size: few
V: TRBV30
D: .
DNA: TGTGCCTGGACGGGGTCGAGAGAGCATGAGCAGTTCTTC
CDR3: CAWTGSREHEQFF

J: TRBJ1-5
size: .
V: TRBV5-5
D: .
DNA: TGTGCCAGCAGCTTGGTGGCAGGAGGGTACCAGCCCCAGCATTTT
CDR3: CASSLVAGGYQPQHF

J: TRBJ2-5
size: once
V: TRBV2
D: TRBD1
DNA: TGTGCCAGCAGCGACAGGGGGCAGGCGACCCAGTACTTC
CDR3: CASSDRGQATQYF

J: TRBJ2-7
size: .
V: TRBV11-2
D: .
DNA: TGTGCCAGCAGCTGGTCCCAATCTACCTACGAGCAGTACTTC
CDR3: CASSWSQSTYEQYF

J: TRBJ2-2
size: .
V: TRBV7-3
D: TRBD2
DNA: TGTGCCAGCAGCCACCCCTATAGGCCGCGGGGGTTGGTTGGCACCGGGGAGCTGTTTTTT
CDR3: CASSHPYRPRGLVGTGELFF

J: TRBJ2-2
size: .
V: TRBV5-5
D: TRBD1
DNA: TGTGCCAGCAGCTCCCTGGGACAGGGGGCTCGGGGGGAGCTGTTTTTT
CDR3: CASSSLGQGARGELFF

J: TRBJ2-3
size: .
V: TRBV2
D: TRBD2
DNA: TGTGCCAGCAGTGTCGGTAGCGGGAGTTCAGATACGCAGTATTTT
CDR3: CASSVGSGSSDTQYF

J: TRBJ1-5
size: .
V: TRBV19
D: .
DNA: TGTGCCAGTAGTATAGTGACAGGCAATCAGCCCCAGCATTTT
CDR3: CASSIVTGNQPQHF

J: TRBJ2-7
size: .
V: TRBV5-8
D: .
DNA: TGTGCCAGCAGCTTGTCCAGGGGGGCCTTCTCCTACGAGCAGTACTTC
CDR3: CASSLSRGAFSYEQYF

J: TRBJ2-7
size: .
V: TRBV27
D: TRBD1
DNA: TGTGCCAGCAGTCCCGGGACAGGTTACGAGCAGTACTTC
CDR3: CASSPGTGYEQYF

J: TRBJ2-1
size: .
V: TRBV7-2
D: .
DNA: TGTGCCAGCAGCTTATTTGGGGGCGATGAGCAGTTCTTC
CDR3: CASSLFGGDEQFF

J: TRBJ1-1
size: .
V: TRBV25-1
D: .
DNA: TGTGCCAGCAGTGCAGGGAACACTGAAGCTTTCTTT
CDR3: CASSAGNTEAFF

J: TRBJ2-5
size: .
V: TRBV5-6
D: TRBD1
DNA: TGTGCCAGCAGCTTGGTACAGGGGCATGAGACCCAGTACTTC
CDR3: CASSLVQGHETQYF

J: TRBJ2-3
size: .
V: TRBV7-3
D: TRBD2
DNA: TGTGCCAGCAGCGTTAAGAGCGGGAGTGGTGTAGATACGCAGTATTTT
CDR3: CASSVKSGSGVDTQYF

J: TRBJ2-4
size: once
V: TRBV2
D: .
DNA: TGTGCCAGCAGTCGGGGGTATGAGGGCTTGGGCATTCAGTACTTC
CDR3: CASSRGYEGLGIQYF

J: TRBJ1-1
size: .
V: TRBV11-3
D: TRBD1
DNA: TGTGCCAGCAGCTCACGGAACCGGGACAGTGAAGCTTTCTTT
CDR3: CASSSRNRDSEAFF

J: TRBJ1-1
size: few
V: TRBV30
D: .
DNA: TGTGCCTGTACCAGGGGCCCTGAAGCTTTCTTT
CDR3: CACTRGPEAFF

J: TRBJ1-3
size: few
V: TRBV4-1
D: .
DNA: TGCGCCAGCAGCCAAGTAGGGGCGGGAAACACCATATATTTT
CDR3: CASSQVGAGNTIYF